The 8 T cell receptor beta chains in this list originate from one sample, sequenced in a study of T cells after yellow fever vaccination. TCRdb used MiXCR to reprocess the 5' RACE reads, holding one entry per CDR3 protein. Altogether roughly 50,000 distinct CDR3 sequences are present, 7% to 9% being singletons, with the ten largest covering 28%. The sequenced sample was CD8+ T cells sorted from PBMCs, obtained more than 13 days after the first yellow fever vaccination. The origin of the receptors is a man aged 18 to 35 who received the YFV17D yellow fever vaccine.

This clonotype was seen repeatedly, ten times or more. The V and J genes are TRBV5-1 and TRBJ1-2; D is ambiguous. V lost 6 bases to trimming and J lost 3 bases, with 15 bases between them. Germline values: CDR1 SGHRS, CDR2 YFSETQ. The CDR3 loop spans 14 amino acids. As DNA, the CDR3 is TGCGCCAGCACGCCGCGGCCCGGGGACTATGGCTACACCTTC. Protein: CASTPRPGDYGYTF.

This clonotype showed up many times. This chain joins TRBV7-6 and TRBJ1-4; no reliable D call. Germline assignment: CDR1 SGHVS and CDR2 FNYEAQ. The V and J ends lost 7 bases and 8 bases respectively, with 23 bases between them. CDR3 length: 16 residues. The CDR3 is CASTRFRKGTREKLFF. CDR3 nucleotide sequence: TGTGCCAGCACTCGTTTTCGGAAGGGTACGAGAGAAAAACTGTTTTTT.

Many counts were recorded for this clonotype. This chain links TRBV7-6 with TRBJ2-7; 9 bases line up with TRBD1. CDR3 length: 16 amino acids. Germline values: CDR1 SGHVS, CDR2 FNYEAQ. V was clipped by 2 bases and J by 2 bases; unmatched bases: 7. CDR3 sequence (DNA): TGTGCCAGCAGCTTATTATCCGGGACAGGGCCCTACGAGCAGTACTTC. This translates into CASSLLSGTGPYEQYF.

In its sample, this clonotype was seen many times. This sequence joins TRBV24-1 and TRBJ2-5; TRBD2 aligns across 7 bases. Unmatched junction bases numbered 5, after V lost 3 bases and J lost 2 bases. Per the germline V gene, CDR1 is KGHDR and CDR2 is SFDVKD. This CDR3 comprises 15 residues. CDR3 coding DNA: TGTGCCACCAGTGATCGCCGGGGAGGGCAAGAGACCCAGTACTTC. Translated, it gives CATSDRRGGQETQYF.

This clonotype has a count of ten or more. This rearrangement joins TRBV4-3 to TRBJ1-5; D perhaps matches TRBD1 (5 bases). This CDR3 has 18 amino acids. V lost 4 bases and J lost 1, with 20 bases in between. Germline V gives CDR1 LGHNA, CDR2 YSLEER. Here the CDR3 reads CASSLREVGGGSNQPQHF. CDR3 sequence (DNA): TGCGCCAGCAGCCTCAGGGAAGTCGGGGGTGGGAGCAATCAGCCCCAGCATTTT.

In its sample, this clonotype was seen a few times. The V and J genes are TRBV7-2 and TRBJ1-5; 11 bases align to TRBD1. V was pared by 4 bases and J by 6 bases, with 2 bases of the junction left unmatched. This CDR3 is 14 amino acids long. Per the germline V gene, CDR1 is SGHTA and CDR2 is FQGNSA. The CDR3 sequence is CASSSGTGGQPQHF. In DNA, the CDR3 is TGTGCCAGCAGCTCCGGGACAGGGGGTCAGCCCCAGCATTTT.

This clonotype was counted many times. The chain couples TRBV2 to TRBJ1-4; tentative D call: TRBD1 (5 bases). CDR1 and CDR2 from the germline V gene are SNHLY and FYNNEI. Trimming stripped 7 bases from V and 2 bases from J, with 14 bases between. The CDR3 is 15 amino acids. CDR3 sequence (DNA): TGTGCCAGCACCGGGGGAAGGACCACTAATGAAAAACTGTTTTTT. Translated, it gives CASTGGRTTNEKLFF.

This clonotype was counted many times. This chain joins TRBV12-3 or TRBV12-4 and TRBJ2-1; 10 bases match TRBD2. The CDR3 consists of 15 residues. The J segment lost 6 bases and the V segment lost 1 base, leaving 3 bases of the junction unmatched. CDR3 sequence (DNA): TGTGCCAGCAGTTTAGGTAGCGGGGGGCTCAATGAGCAGTTCTTC. Its translation: CASSLGSGGLNEQFF.